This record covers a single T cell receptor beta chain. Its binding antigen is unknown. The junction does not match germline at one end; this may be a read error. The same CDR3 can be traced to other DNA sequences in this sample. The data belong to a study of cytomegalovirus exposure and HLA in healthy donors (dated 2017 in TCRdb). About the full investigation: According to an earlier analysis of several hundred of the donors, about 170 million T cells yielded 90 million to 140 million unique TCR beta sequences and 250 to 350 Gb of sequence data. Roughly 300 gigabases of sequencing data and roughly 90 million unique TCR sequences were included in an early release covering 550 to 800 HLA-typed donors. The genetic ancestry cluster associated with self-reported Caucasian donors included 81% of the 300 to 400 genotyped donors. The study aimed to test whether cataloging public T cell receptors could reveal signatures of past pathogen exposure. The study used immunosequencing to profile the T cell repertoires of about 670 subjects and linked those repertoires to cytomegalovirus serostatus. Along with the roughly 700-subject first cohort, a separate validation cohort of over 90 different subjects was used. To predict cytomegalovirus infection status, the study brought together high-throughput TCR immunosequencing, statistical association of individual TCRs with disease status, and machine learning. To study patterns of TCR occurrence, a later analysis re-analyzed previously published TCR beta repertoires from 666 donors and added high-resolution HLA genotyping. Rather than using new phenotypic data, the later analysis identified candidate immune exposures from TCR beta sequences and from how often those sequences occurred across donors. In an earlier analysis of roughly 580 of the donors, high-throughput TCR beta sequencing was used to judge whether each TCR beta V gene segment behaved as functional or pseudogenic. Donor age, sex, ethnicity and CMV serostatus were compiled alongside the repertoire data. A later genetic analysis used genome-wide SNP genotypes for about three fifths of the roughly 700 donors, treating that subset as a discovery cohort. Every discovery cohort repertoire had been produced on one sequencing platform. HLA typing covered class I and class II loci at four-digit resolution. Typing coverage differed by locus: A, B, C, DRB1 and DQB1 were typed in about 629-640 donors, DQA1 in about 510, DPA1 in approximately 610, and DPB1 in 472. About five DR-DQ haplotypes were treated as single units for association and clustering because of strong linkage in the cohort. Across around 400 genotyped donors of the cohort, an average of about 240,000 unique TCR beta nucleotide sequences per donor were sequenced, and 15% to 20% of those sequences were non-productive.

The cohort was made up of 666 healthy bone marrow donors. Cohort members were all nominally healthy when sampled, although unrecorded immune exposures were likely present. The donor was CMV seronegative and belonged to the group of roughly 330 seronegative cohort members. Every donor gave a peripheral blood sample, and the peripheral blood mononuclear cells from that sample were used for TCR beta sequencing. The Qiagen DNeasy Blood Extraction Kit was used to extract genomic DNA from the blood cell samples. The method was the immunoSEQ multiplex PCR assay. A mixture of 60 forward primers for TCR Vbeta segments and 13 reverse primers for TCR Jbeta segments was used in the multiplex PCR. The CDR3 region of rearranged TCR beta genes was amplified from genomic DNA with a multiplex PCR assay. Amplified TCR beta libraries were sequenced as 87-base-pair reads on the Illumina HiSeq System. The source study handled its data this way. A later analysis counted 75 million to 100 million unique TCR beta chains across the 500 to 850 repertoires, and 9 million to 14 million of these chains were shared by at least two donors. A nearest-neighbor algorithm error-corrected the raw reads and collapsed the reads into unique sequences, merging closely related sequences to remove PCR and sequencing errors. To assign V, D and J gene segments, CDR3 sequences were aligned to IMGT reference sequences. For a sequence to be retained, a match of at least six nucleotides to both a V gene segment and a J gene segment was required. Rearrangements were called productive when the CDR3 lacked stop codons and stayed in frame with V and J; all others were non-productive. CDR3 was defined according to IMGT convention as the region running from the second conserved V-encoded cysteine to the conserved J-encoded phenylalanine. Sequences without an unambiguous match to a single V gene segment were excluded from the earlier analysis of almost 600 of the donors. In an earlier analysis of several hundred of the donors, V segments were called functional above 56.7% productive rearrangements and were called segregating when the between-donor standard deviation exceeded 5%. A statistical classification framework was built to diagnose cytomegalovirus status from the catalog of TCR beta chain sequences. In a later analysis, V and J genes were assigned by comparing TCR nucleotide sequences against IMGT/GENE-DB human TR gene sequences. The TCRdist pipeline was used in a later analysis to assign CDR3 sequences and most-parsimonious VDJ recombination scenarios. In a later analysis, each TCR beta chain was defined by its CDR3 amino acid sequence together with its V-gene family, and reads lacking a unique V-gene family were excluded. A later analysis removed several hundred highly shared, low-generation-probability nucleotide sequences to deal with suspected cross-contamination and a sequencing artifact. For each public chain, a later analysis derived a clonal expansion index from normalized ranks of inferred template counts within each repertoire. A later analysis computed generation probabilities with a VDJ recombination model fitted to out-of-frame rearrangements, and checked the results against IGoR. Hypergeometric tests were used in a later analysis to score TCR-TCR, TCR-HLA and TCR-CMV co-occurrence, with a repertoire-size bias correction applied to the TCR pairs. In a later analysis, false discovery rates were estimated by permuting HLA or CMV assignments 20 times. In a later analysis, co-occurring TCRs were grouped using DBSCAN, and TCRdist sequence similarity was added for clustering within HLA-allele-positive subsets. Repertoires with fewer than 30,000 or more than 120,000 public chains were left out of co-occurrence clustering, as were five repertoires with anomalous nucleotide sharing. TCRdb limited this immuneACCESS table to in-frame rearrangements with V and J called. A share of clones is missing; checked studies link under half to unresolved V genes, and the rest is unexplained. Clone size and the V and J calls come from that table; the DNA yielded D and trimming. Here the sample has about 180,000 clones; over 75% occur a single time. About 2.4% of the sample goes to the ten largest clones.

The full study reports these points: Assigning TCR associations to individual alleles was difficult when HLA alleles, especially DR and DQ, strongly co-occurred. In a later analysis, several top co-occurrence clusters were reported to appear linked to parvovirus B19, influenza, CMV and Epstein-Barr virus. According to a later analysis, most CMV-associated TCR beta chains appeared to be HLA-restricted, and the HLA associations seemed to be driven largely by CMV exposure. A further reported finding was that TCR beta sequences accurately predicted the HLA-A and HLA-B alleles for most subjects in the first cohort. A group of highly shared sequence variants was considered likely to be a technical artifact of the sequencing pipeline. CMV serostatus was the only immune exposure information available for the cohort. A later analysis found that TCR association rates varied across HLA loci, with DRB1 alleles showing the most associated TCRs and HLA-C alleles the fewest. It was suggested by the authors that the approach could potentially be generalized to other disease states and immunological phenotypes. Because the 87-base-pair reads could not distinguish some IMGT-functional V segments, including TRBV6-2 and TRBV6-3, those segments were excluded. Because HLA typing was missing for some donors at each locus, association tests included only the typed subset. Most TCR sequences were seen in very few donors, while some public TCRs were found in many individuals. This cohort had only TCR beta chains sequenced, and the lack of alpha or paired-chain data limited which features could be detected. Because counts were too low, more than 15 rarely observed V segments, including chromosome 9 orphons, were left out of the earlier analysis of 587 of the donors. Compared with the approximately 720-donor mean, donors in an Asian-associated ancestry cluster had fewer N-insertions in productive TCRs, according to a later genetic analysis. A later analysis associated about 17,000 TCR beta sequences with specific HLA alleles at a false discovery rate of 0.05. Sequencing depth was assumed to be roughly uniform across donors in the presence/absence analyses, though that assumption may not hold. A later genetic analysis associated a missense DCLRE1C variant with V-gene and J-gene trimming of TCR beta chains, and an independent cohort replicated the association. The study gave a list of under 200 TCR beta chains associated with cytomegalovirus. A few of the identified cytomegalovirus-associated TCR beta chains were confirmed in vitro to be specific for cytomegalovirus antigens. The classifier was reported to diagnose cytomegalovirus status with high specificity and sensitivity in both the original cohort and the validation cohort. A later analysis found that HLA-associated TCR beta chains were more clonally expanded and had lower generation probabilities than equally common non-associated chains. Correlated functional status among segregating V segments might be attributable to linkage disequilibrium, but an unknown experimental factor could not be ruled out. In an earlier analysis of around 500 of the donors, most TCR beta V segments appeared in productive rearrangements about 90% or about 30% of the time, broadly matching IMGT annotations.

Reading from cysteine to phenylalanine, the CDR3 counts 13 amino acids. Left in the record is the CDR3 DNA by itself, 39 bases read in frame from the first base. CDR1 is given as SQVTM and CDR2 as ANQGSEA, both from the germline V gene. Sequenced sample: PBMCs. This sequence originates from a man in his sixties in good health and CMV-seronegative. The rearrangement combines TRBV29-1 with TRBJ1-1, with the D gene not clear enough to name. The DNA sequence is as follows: TGCAGCGCCCGAAGTCGAGGTTGGAGTGAAGCGTTCTTT. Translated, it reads CSARSRGWSEAFF.